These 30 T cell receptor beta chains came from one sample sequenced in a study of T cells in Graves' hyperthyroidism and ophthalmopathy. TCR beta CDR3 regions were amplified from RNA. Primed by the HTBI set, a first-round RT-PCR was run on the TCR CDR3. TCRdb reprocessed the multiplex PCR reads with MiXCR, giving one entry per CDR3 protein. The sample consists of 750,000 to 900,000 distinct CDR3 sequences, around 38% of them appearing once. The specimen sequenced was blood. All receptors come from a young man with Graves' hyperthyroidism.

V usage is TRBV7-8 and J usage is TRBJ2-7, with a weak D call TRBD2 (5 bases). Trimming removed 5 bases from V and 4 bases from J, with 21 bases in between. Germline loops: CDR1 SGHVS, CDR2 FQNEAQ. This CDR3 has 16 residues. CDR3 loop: CASSPAGMRARYEQYF. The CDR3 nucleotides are TGTGCCAGCAGCCCCGCTGGTATGCGGGCCAGGTACGAGCAGTACTTC.

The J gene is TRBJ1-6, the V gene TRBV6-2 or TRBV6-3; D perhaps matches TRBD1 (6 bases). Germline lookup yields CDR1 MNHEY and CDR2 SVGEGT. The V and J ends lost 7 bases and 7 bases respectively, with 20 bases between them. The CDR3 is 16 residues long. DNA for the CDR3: TGTGCCAGCAAACCGGGACACCCCTCATGGAATTCACCCCTCCACTTT. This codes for CASKPGHPSWNSPLHF.

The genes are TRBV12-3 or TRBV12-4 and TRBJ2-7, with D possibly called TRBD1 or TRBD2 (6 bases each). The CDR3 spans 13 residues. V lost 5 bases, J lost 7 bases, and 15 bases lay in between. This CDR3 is CASSPQQGGEQYF. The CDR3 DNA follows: TGTGCCAGCAGTCCTCAACAGGGAGGAGAGCAGTACTTC.

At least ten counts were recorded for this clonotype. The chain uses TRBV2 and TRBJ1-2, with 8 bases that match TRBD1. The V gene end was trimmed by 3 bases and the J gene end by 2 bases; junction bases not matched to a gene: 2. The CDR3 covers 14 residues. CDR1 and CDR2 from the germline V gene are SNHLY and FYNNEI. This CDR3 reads CASSDRTGNYGYTF. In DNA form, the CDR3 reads TGTGCCAGCAGTGACCGGACAGGGAACTATGGCTACACCTTC.

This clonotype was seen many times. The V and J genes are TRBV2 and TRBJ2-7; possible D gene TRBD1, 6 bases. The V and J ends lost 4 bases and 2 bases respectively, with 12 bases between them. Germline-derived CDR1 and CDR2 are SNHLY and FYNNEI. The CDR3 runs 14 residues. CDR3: CASSVDRSTYEQYF. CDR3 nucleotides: TGTGCCAGCAGTGTGGACAGATCAACCTACGAGCAGTACTTC.

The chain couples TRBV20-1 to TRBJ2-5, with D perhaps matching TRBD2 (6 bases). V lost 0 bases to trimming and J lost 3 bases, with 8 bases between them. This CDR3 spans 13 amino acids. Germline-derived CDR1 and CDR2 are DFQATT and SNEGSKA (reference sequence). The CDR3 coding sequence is TGCAGTGCTAGAGATGCGGGGAAAGAGACCCAGTACTTC. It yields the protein CSARDAGKETQYF.

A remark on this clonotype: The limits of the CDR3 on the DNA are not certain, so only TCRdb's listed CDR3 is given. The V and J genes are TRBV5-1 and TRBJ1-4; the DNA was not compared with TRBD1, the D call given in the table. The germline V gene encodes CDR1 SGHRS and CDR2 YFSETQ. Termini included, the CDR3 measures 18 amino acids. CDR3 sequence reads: CASSLKSEGAVPMKNCFF.

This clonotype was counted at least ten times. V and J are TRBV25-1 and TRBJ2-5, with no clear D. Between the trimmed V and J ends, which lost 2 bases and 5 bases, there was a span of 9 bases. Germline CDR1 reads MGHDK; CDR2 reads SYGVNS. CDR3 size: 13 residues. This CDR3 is CASSEAGLETQYF. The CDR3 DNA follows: TGTGCCAGCAGTGAAGCCGGGTTGGAGACCCAGTACTTC.

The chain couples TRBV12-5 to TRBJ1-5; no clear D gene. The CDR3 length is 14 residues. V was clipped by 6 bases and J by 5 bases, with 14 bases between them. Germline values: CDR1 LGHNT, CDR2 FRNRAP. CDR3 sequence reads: CASGTHPGDQPQHF. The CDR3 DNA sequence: TGTGCTAGTGGAACCCACCCCGGGGATCAGCCCCAGCATTTT.

CDR3 loop: CATRTEGNSPLHF. The CDR3 region has the DNA TGTGCCACCCGGACTGAGGGAAATTCACCCCTCCACTTT. V is TRBV15 and J is TRBJ1-6; D not resolved. Germline V gene data show CDR1 as LNHNV and CDR2 as YYDKDF (reference sequence). The CDR3 spans 13 residues. The V gene lost 8 bases and the J gene lost 7 bases, with 12 bases spanning the gap.

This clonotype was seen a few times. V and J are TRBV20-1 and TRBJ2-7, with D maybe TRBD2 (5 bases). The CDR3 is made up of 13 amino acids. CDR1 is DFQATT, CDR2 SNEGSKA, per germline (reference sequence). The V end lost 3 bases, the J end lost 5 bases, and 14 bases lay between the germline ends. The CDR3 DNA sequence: TGCAGTGCTAGGGACTTTAATTCCCACGAGCAGTACTTC. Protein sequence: CSARDFNSHEQYF.

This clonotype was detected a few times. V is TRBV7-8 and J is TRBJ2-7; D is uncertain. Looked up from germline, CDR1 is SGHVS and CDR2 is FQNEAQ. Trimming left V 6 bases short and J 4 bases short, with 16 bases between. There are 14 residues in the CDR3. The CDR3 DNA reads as TGTGCCAGCAGGTCTTCGGGCCATGAATACGAGCAGTACTTC. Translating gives CASRSSGHEYEQYF. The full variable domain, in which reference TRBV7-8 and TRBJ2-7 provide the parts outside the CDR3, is GAGVSQSPRYKVAKRGQDVALRCDPISGHVSLFWYQQALGQGPEFLTYFQNEAQLDKSGLPSDRFFAERPEGSVSTLKIQRTQQEDSAVYLCASRSSGHEYEQYFGPGTRLTVT.

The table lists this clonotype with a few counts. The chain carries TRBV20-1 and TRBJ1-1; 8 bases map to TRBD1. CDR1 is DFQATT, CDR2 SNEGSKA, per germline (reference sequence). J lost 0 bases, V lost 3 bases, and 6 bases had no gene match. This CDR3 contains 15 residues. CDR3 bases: TGCAGTGCTAGTCGACAGGGGCCCTTGAACACTGAAGCTTTCTTT. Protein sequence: CSASRQGPLNTEAFF.

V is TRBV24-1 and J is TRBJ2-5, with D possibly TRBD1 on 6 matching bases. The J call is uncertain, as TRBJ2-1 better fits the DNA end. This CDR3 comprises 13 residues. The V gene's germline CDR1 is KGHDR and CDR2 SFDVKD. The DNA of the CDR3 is TGTGCCACCAGTGATCACAGGGTGAATGAGCAGTTCTTC. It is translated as CATSDHRVNEQFF.

The CDR3 protein is CSVEAGVEETQYF. CDR3 DNA: TGCAGCGTCGAGGCAGGAGTCGAAGAGACCCAGTACTTC. This sequence joins TRBV29-1 and TRBJ2-5; D not certain. The CDR3 is 13 amino acids. Germline assignment: CDR1 SQVTM and CDR2 ANQGSEA. Trimming left V 6 bases short and J 3 bases short, with 14 bases between.

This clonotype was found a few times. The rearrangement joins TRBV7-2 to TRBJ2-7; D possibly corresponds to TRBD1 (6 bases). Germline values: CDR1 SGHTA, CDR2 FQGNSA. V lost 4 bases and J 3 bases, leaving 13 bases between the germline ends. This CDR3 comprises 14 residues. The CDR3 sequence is CASSSIQGGYEQYF. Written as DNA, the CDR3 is TGTGCCAGCAGCTCTATACAGGGCGGCTACGAGCAGTACTTC.

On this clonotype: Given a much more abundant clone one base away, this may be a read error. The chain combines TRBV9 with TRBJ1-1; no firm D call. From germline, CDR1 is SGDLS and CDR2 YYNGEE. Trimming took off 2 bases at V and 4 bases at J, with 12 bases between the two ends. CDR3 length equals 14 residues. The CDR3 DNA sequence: TGTGCCAGCAGCGTCGCCCTAGACGGCACTGAAGCTTTCTTT. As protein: CASSVALDGTEAFF.

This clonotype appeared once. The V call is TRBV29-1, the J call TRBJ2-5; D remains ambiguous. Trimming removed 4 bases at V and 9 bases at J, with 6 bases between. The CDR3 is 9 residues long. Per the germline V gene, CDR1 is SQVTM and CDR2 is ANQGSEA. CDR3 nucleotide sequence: TGCAGCGTTGGGGGTCCCCAGTACTTC. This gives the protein CSVGGPQYF.

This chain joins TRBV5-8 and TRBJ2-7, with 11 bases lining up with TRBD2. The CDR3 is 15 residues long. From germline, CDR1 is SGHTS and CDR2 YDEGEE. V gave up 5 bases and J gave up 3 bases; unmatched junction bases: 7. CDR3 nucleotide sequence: TGTGCCAGCAGTAAACTAGCGGGAGACCACTACGAGCAGTACTTC. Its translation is CASSKLAGDHYEQYF. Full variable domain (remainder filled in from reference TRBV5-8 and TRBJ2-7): EAGVTQSPTHLIKTRGQQATLRCSPISGHTSVYWYQQALGLGLQFLLWYDEGEERNRGNFPPRFSGRQFPNYSSELNVNALELEDSALYLCASSKLAGDHYEQYFGPGTRLTVT.

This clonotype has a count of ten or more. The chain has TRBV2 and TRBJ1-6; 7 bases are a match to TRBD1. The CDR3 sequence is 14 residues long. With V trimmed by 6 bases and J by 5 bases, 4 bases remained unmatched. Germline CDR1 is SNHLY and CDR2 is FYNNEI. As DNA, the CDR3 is TGTGCCAGCAGCGGGGACAGCCATAATTCACCCCTCCACTTT. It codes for CASSGDSHNSPLHF.

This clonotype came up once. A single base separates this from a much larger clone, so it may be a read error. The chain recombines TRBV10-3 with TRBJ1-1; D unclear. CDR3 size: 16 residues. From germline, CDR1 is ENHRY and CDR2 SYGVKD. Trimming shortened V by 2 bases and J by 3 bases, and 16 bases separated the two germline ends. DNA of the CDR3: TGTGCCATCAGTGAGAGATTGTCCTTAGGACACACTGAAGCTTTCTTT. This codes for CAISERLSLGHTEAFF.

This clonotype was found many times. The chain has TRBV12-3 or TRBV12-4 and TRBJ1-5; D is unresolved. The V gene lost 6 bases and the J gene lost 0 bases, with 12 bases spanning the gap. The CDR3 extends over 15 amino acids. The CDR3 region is CASSQQGPSNQPQHF. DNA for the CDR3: TGTGCCAGCAGCCAACAAGGGCCTAGCAATCAGCCCCAGCATTTT.

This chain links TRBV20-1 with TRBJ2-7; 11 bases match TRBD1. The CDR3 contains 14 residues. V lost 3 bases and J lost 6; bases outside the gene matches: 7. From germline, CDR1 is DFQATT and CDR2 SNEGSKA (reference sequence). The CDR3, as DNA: TGCAGTGCTAGGGAGGACAGGGGGCATCTCGAGCAGTACTTC. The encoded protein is CSAREDRGHLEQYF.

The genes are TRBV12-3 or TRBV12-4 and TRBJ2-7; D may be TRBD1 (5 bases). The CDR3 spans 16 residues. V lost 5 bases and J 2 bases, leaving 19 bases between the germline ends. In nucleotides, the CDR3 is TGTGCCAGCAGTCGTAGAGGACAAGATTTTACCTACGAGCAGTACTTC. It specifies CASSRRGQDFTYEQYF.

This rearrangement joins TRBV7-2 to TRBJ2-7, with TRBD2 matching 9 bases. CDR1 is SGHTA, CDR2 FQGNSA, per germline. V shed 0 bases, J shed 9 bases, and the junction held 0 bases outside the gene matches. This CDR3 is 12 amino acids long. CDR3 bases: TGTGCCAGCAGCTTAGCGCGGGGGGGGCAGTACTTC. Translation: CASSLARGGQYF.

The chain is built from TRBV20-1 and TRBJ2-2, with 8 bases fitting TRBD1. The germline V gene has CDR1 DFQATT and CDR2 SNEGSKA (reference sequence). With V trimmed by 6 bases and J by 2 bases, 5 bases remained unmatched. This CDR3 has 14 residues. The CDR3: CSALGQVNTGELFF. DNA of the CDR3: TGCAGTGCCCTGGGACAGGTCAACACCGGGGAGCTGTTTTTT.

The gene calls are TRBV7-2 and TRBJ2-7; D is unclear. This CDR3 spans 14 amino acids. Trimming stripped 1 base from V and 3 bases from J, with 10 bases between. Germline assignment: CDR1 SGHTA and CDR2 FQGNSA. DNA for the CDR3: TGTGCCAGCAGCTTAGTCCCGAGCCTCTACGAGCAGTACTTC. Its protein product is CASSLVPSLYEQYF.

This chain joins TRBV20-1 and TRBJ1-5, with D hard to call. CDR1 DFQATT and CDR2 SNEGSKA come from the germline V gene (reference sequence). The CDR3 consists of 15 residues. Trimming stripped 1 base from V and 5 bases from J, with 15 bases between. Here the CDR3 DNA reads TGCAGTGCTAGAGTTAAGTTCTCCCGAGATCAGCCCCAGCATTTT. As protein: CSARVKFSRDQPQHF.

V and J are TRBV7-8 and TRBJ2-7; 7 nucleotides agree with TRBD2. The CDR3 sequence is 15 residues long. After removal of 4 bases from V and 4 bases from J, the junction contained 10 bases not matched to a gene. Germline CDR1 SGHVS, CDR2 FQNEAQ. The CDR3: CASSYGLAASYEQYF. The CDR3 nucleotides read TGTGCCAGCAGCTACGGCCTAGCGGCTTCATACGAGCAGTACTTC. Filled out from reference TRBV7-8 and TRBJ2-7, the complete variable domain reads GAGVSQSPRYKVAKRGQDVALRCDPISGHVSLFWYQQALGQGPEFLTYFQNEAQLDKSGLPSDRFFAERPEGSVSTLKIQRTQQEDSAVYLCASSYGLAASYEQYFGPGTRLTVT.

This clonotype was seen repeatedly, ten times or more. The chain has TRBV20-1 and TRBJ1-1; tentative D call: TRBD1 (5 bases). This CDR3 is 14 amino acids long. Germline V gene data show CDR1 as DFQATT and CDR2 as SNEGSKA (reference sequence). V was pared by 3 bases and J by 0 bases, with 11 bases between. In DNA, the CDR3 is TGCAGTGCTAGGACAGTTATAGTGAACACTGAAGCTTTCTTT. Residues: CSARTVIVNTEAFF.